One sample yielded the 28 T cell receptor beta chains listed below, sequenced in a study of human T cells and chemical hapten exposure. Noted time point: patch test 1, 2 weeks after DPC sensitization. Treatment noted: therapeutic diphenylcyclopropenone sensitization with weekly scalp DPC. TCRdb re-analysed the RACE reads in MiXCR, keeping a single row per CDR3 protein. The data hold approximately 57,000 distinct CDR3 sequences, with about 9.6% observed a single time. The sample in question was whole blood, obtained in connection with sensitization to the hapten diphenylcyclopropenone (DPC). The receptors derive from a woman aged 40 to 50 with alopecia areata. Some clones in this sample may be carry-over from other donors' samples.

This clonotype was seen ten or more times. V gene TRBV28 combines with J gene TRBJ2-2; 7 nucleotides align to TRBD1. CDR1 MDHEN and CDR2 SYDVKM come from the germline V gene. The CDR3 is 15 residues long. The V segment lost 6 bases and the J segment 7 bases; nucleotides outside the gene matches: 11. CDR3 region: CASSRTTGVGGELFF. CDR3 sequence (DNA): TGTGCCAGCAGCCGAACTACAGGGGTTGGCGGGGAGCTGTTTTTT. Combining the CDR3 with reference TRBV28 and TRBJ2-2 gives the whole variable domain DVKVTQSSRYLVKRTGEKVFLECVQDMDHENMFWYRQDPGLGLRLIYFSYDVKMKEKGDIPEGYSVSREKKERFSLILESASTNQTSMYLCASSRTTGVGGELFFGEGSRLTVL.

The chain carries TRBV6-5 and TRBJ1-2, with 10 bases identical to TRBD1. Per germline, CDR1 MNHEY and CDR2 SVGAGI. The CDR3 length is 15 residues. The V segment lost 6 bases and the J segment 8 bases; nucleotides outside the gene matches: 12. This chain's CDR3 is CASSPSGDRGGGYTF. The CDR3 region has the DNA TGTGCCAGCAGCCCCTCGGGGGACAGGGGTGGAGGCTACACCTTC.

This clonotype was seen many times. CDR3 amino acids: CATFWQGNTGELFF. CDR3 nucleotide sequence: TGTGCCACCTTTTGGCAGGGAAACACCGGGGAGCTGTTTTTT. The chain combines TRBV6-1 with TRBJ2-2; TRBD1 is a possible D gene (5 bases). The CDR3 runs to 14 residues. Trimming shortened V by 10 bases and J by 2 bases, and 14 bases separated the two germline ends. Germline values: CDR1 MNHNS, CDR2 SASEGT.

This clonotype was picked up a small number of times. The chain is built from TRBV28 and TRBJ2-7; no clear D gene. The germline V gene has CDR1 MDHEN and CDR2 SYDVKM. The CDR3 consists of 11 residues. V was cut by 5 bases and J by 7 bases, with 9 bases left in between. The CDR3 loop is CASSLRQEQYF. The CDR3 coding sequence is TGTGCCAGCAGTCTGAGACAAGAGCAGTACTTC.

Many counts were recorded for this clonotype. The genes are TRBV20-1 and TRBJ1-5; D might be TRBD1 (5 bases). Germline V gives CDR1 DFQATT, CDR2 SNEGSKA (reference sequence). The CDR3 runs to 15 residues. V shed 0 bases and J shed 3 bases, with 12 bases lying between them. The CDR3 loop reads CSARDRWDFNQPQHF. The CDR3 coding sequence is TGCAGTGCTAGAGATCGTTGGGACTTCAATCAGCCCCAGCATTTT.

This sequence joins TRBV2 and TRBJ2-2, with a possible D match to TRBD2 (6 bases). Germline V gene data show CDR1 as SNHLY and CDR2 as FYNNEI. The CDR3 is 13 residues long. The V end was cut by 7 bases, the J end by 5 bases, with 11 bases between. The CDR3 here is CASIERGTGELFF. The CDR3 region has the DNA TGTGCCAGCATAGAACGGGGGACCGGGGAGCTGTTTTTT.

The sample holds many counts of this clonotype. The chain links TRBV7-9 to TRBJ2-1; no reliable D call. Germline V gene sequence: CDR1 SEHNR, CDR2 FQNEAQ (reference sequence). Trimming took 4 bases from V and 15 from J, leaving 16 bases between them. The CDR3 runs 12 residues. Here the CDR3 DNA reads TGTGCCAGCAGCTCTGCCGCCGGGCCCCGGTTCTTC. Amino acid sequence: CASSSAAGPRFF.

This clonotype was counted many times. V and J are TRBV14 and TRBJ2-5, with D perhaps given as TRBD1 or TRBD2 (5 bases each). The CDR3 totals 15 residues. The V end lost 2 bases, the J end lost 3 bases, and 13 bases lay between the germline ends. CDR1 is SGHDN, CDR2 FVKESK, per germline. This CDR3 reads CASSQSRGLKETQYF. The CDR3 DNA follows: TGTGCCAGCAGCCAATCGAGGGGCCTTAAAGAGACCCAGTACTTC.

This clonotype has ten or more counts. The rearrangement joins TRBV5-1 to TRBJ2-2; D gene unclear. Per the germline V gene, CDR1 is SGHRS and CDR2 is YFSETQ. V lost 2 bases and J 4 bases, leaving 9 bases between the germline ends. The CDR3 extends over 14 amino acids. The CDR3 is CASSFRPSTGELFF. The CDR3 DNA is TGCGCCAGCAGCTTTAGGCCGAGCACCGGGGAGCTGTTTTTT.

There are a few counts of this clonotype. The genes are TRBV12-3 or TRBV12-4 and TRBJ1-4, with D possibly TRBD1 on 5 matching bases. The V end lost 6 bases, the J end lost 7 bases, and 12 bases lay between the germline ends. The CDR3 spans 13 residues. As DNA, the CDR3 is TGTGCCAGCAGCAAGGGGCGTAGTGAAAAACTGTTTTTT. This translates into CASSKGRSEKLFF.

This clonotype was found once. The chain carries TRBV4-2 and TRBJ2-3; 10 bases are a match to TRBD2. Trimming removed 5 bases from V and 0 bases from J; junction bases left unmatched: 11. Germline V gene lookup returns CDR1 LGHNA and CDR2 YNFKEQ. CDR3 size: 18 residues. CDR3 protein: CASSFTSGVDSSTDTQYF. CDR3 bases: TGTGCCAGCAGCTTCACTAGCGGGGTAGACTCTAGCACAGATACGCAGTATTTT.

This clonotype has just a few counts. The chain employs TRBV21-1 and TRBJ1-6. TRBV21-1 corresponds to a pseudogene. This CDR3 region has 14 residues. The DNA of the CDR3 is TGTGCCAGCAGCAAAGGACGGAGAAATTCACCCCTCCACTTT. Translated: CASSKGRRNSPLHF.

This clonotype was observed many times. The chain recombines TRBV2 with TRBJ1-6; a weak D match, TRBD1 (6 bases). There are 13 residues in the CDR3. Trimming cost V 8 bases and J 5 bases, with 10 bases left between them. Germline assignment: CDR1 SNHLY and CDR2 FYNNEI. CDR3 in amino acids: CASRDTNNSPLHF. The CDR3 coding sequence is TGTGCCAGCCGGGACACTAATAATTCACCCCTCCACTTT. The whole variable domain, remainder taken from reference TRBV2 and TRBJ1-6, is EPEVTQTPSHQVTQMGQEVILRCVPISNHLYFYWYRQILGQKVEFLVSFYNNEISEKSEIFDDQFSVERPDGSNFTLKIRSTKLEDSAMYFCASRDTNNSPLHFGNGTRLTVT.

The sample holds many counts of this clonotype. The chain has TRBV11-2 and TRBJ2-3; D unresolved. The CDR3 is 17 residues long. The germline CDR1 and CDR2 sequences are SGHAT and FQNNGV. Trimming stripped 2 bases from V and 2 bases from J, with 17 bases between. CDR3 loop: CASSLSDGPYLTDTQYF. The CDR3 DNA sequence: TGTGCCAGCAGCTTATCGGACGGGCCGTACCTCACAGATACGCAGTATTTT.

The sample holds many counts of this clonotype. CDR3 bases: TGTGCCAGCAGCAGGGACGACGGCTATGGCTACACCTTC. Its protein product is CASSRDDGYGYTF. This chain joins TRBV3-1 and TRBJ1-2; D is perhaps TRBD1 (5 bases). The germline V gene encodes CDR1 LGHDT and CDR2 YNNKEL (reference sequence). The length of the CDR3 is 13 residues. The germline V and J ends were trimmed by 5 bases and 4 bases, with 11 bases remaining between them.

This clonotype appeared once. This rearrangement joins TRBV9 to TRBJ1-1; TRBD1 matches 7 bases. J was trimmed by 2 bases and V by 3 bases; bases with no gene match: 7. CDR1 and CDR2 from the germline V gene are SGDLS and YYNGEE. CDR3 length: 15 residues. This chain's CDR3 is CASSGPDRPNTEAFF. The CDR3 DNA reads TGTGCCAGCAGCGGACCGGACAGGCCTAACACTGAAGCTTTCTTT.

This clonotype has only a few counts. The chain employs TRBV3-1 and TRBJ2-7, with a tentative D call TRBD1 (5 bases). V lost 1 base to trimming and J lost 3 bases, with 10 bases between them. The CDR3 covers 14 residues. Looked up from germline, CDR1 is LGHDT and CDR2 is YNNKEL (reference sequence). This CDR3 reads CASSQAGSSYEQYF. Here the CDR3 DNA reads TGTGCCAGCAGCCAAGCAGGGTCTAGCTACGAGCAGTACTTC.

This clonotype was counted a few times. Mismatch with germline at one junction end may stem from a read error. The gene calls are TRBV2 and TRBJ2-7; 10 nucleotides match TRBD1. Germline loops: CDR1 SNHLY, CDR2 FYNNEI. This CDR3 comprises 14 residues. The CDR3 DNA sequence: TGTGCCAGCAGAGAAGACAGGGGGCCCTACGAGCAGTACTTC. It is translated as CASREDRGPYEQYF.

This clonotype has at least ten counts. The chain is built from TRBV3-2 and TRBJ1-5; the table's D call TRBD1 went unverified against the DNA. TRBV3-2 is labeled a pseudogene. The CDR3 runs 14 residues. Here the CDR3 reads CASSGTGLHQPQHF. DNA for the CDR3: TGTGCCAGCAGCGGGACAGGACTTCATCAGCCCCAGCATTTT.

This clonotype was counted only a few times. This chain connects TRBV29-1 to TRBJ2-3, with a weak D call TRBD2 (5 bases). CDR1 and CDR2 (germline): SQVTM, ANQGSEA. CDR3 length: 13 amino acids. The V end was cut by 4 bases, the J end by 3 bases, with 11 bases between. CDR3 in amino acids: CSVVRTLTDTQYF. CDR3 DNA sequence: TGCAGCGTTGTGAGGACTTTAACAGATACGCAGTATTTT.

CDR3: CASSSQGKFQETQYF. The CDR3 DNA is TGTGCCAGCAGTTCACAAGGCAAATTCCAAGAGACCCAGTACTTC. The rearrangement uses TRBV27 and TRBJ2-5, with unresolved D. Germline loops: CDR1 MNHEY, CDR2 SMNVEV (reference sequence). With 4 bases removed from V and 1 base from J, the gap between germline ends came to 13 bases. The CDR3 has 15 amino acids.

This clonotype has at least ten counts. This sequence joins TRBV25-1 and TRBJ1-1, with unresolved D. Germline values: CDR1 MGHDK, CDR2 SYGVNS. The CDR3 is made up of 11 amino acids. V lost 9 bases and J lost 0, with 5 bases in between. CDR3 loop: CASGMNTEAFF. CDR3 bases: TGTGCCAGTGGAATGAACACTGAAGCTTTCTTT. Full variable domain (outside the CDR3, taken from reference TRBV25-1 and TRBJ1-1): EADIYQTPRYLVIGTGKKITLECSQTMGHDKMYWYQQDPGMELHLIHYSYGVNSTEKGDLSSESTVSRIRTEHFPLTLESARPSHTSQYLCASGMNTEAFFGQGTRLTVV.

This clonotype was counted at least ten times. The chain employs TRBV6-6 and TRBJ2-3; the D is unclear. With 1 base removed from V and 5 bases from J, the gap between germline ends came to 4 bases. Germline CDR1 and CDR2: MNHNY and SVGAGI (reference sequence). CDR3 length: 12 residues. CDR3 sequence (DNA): TGTGCCAGCAGTTACTACGGAGATACGCAGTATTTT. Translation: CASSYYGDTQYF.

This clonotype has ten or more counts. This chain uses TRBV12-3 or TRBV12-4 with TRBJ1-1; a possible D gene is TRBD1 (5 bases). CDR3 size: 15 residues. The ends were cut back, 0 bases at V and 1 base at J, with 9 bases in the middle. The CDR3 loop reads CASSLAVTANTEAFF. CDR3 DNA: TGTGCCAGCAGTTTAGCGGTGACAGCGAACACTGAAGCTTTCTTT.

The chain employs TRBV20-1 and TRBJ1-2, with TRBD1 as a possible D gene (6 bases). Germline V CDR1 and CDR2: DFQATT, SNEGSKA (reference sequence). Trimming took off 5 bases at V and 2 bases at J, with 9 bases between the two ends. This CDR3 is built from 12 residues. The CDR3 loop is CSAQGTNYGYTF. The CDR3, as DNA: TGCAGTGCTCAGGGGACCAACTATGGCTACACCTTC.

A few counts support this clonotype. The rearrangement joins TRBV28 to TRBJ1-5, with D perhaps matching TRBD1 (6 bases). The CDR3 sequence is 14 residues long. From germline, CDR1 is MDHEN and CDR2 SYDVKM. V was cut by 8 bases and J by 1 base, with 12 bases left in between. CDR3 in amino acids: CASGVTGSNQPQHF. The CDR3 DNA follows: TGTGCCAGCGGGGTTACAGGGAGCAATCAGCCCCAGCATTTT.

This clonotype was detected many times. CDR3 loop: CASSQDLRGELFF. In DNA form, the CDR3 reads TGCGCCAGCAGCCAAGATCTGAGGGGGGAGCTGTTTTTT. The chain combines TRBV4-1 with TRBJ2-2; D is unresolved. Germline-derived CDR1 and CDR2 are MGHRA and YSYEKL. The V and J ends lost 0 bases and 8 bases respectively, with 7 bases between them. The CDR3 sequence is 13 residues long.

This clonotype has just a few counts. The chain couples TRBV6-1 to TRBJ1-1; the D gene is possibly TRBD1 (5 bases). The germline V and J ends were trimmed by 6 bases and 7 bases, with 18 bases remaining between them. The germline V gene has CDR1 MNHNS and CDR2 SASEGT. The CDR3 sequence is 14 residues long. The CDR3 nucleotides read TGTGCCAGCAGCCCTCTTCAGGGCGTCTTTGAAGCTTTCTTT. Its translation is CASSPLQGVFEAFF.